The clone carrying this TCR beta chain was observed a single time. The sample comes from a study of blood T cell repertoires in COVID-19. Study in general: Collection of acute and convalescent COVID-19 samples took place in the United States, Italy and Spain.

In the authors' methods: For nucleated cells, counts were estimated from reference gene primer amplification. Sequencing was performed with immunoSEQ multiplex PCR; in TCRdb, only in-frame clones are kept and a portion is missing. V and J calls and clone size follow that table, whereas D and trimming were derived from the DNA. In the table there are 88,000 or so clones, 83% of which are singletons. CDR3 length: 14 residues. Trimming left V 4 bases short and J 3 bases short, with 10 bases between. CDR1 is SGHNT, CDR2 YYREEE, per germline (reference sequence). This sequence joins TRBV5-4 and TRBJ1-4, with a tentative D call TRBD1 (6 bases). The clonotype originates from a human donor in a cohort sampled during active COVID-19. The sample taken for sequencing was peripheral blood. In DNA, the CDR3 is TGTGCCAGCAGCCCGGACAGAGCTAATGAAAAACTGTTTTTT. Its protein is CASSPDRANEKLFF.